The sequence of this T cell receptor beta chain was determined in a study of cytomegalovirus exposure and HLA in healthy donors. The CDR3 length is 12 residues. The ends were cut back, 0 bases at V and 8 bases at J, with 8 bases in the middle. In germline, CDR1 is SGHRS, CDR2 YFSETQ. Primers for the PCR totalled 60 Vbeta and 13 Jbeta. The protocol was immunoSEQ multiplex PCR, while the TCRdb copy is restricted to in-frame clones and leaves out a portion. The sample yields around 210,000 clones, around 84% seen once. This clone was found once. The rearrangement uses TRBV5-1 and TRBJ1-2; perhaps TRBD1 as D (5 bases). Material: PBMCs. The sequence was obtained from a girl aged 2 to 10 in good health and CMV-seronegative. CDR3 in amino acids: CASSLEAGGYTF. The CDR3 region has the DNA TGCGCCAGCAGCTTGGAGGCAGGGGGCTACACCTTC.